This TCR beta chain was found in a study of shared T cell receptors in the human thymus. The CDR3 extends over 17 amino acids. J lost 4 bases, V lost 2 bases, and 9 bases had no gene match. Germline-derived CDR1 and CDR2 are LNHNV and YYDKDF (reference sequence). The protocol was immunoSEQ multiplex PCR, while the TCRdb copy is restricted to in-frame clones and leaves out a portion. Of hundreds of thousands of clones in the sample, approximately 88% were seen once. A further study also used this sample, focusing on human thymus T cells. That source notes: Healthy Finnish infants undergoing corrective surgery for congenital heart defects were used as donors. Resections from corrective heart surgery provided thymus tissue.

The sequence was collected from a boy less than two years old with a congenital heart defect. What was sequenced was thymocytes. The gene calls are TRBV15 and TRBJ1-1; TRBD1 matches at 11 bases. The CDR3 DNA sequence: TGTGCCACCAGCAGACCCATTCCCGGGACAGGGGGCACTGAAGCTTTCTTT. This codes for CATSRPIPGTGGTEAFF.